The clone carrying this T cell receptor (beta chain) was picked up one time. The data are from a study of OX40 agonist ivuxolimab in advanced cancers. Autoimmune disease history or systemic immunosuppression led to patient exclusion. The table came from immunoSEQ multiplex PCR; TCRdb's copy has only in-frame clones and leaves some out. The sample yields 20,000 to 25,000 clones, roughly 80% seen once. V dropped 4 bases and J dropped 4; count of bases not matched to a gene: 1. CDR3 size: 14 residues. Germline values: CDR1 MNHEY, CDR2 SVGAGI. The clonotype originates from an adult with an advanced solid tumor such as melanoma, head and neck, liver or kidney cancer. The rearrangement joins TRBV6-5 to TRBJ2-3; 11 positions agree with TRBD2. The sample in question was CD4+ or CD8+ T cells sorted from blood, obtained in a trial of the OX40 agonist ivuxolimab. The CDR3: CASSLTSGADTQYF. In DNA, the CDR3 is TGTGCCAGCAGTTTGACTAGCGGGGCAGATACGCAGTATTTT.